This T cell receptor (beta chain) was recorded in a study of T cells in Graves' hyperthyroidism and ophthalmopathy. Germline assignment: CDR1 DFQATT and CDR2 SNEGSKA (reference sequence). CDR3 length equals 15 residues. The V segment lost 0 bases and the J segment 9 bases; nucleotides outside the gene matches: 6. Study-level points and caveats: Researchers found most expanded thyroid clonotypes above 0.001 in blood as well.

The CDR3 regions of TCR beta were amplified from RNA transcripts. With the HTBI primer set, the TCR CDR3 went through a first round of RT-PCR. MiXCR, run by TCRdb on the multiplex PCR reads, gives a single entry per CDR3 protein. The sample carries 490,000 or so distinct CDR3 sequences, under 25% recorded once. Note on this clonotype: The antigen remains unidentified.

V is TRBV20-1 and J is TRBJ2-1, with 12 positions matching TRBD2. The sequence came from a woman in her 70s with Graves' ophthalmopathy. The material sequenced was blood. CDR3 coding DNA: TGCAGTGCTAGAGAAAGACTAGCGGGAGTCGGTGAGCAGTTCTTC. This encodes CSARERLAGVGEQFF.